Below are 25 T cell receptor beta chains sequenced from a single sample in a study of Tregs in tolerant kidney transplant recipients. TCRdb's copy holds only in-frame clones and misses some; the assay was immunoSEQ multiplex PCR. The sample contains 50,000 to 75,000 clones, 95% to 98% of which appear only once. The sample consisted of Tregs from blood, taken before the transplant. Source of these receptors: a human donor who received a combined kidney and bone marrow transplant.

The J gene is TRBJ1-1, the V gene TRBV28, with a weak D call TRBD1 (6 bases). Germline V CDR1 and CDR2: MDHEN, SYDVKM. V was pared by 5 bases and J by 0 bases, with 19 bases between. This CDR3 is built from 17 residues. In nucleotides, the CDR3 is TGTGCCAGCAGTCCTCCGGACAGTCGTCCATTGAACACTGAAGCTTTCTTT. It translates to CASSPPDSRPLNTEAFF.

V and J are TRBV5-1 and TRBJ2-2; 9 bases map to TRBD1. Germline loops: CDR1 SGHRS, CDR2 YFSETQ. This CDR3 is built from 15 residues. The J segment lost 5 bases and the V segment lost 2 bases, leaving 4 bases of the junction unmatched. CDR3 coding DNA: TGCGCCAGCAGCTTAGGGACAGGGAATACCGGGGAGCTGTTTTTT. Encoded protein: CASSLGTGNTGELFF.

The V and J genes are TRBV7-2 and TRBJ2-7, with no clear D. V was cut by 5 bases and J by 0 bases, with 11 bases left in between. Germline V gene lookup returns CDR1 SGHTA and CDR2 FQGNSA. The CDR3 extends over 14 amino acids. CDR3 region: CASSEIHNSYEQYF. Written as DNA, the CDR3 is TGTGCCAGCAGCGAAATACACAACTCCTACGAGCAGTACTTC.

This sequence joins TRBV5-1 and TRBJ1-4; tentative D call: TRBD1 (5 bases). Germline CDR1 SGHRS, CDR2 YFSETQ. This CDR3 has 14 amino acids. V shed 1 base and J shed 8 bases, with 12 bases lying between them. CDR3 region: CASSLFSQGEKLFF. Here the CDR3 DNA reads TGCGCCAGCAGCTTGTTCTCCCAGGGAGAAAAACTGTTTTTT.

The rearrangement links TRBV11-2 to TRBJ1-2; maybe TRBD1 (6 bases). Germline lookup yields CDR1 SGHAT and CDR2 FQNNGV. The CDR3 has 12 residues. The V and J ends lost 1 base and 8 bases respectively, with 8 bases between them. CDR3 loop: CASSLGQDGYTF. Written as DNA, the CDR3 is TGTGCCAGCAGCTTAGGACAGGACGGCTACACCTTC.

The V and J genes are TRBV5-1 and TRBJ1-3, with 7 bases that match TRBD1. Germline V gene data show CDR1 as SGHRS and CDR2 as YFSETQ. This CDR3 region has 14 residues. The J segment lost 6 bases and the V segment lost 3 bases, leaving 6 bases of the junction unmatched. CDR3 sequence: CASSSGQLPNTIYF. The DNA for the CDR3 is TGCGCCAGCAGCTCGGGACAGCTACCAAACACCATATATTTT.

This chain connects TRBV27 to TRBJ1-5, with D unresolved. CDR3 size: 13 residues. The ends were cut back, 6 bases at V and 3 bases at J, with 9 bases in the middle. Germline lookup yields CDR1 MNHEY and CDR2 SMNVEV (reference sequence). CDR3 sequence: CASSLNHNQPQHF. CDR3 DNA sequence: TGTGCCAGCAGCCTAAACCACAATCAGCCCCAGCATTTT.

This rearrangement joins TRBV7-2 to TRBJ1-1; D is possibly TRBD1 (6 bases). This CDR3 is built from 15 residues. Germline values: CDR1 SGHTA, CDR2 FQGNSA. With 6 bases removed from V and 0 bases from J, the gap between germline ends came to 14 bases. Written as DNA, the CDR3 is TGTGCCAGCAGTACAACAGGGACCATGAACACTGAAGCTTTCTTT. Translating it yields CASSTTGTMNTEAFF.

This clone showed up just once. As DNA, the CDR3 is TGTGCCAGCAGCCAAGAAGGAGTAGCCTTCACAGATACGCAGTATTTT. Its protein is CASSQEGVAFTDTQYF. The V call is TRBV4-2, the J call TRBJ2-3, with D hard to call. The germline V gene has CDR1 LGHNA and CDR2 YNFKEQ. There are 16 residues in the CDR3. Between the trimmed V and J ends, which lost 0 bases and 2 bases, there was a span of 12 bases.

The rearrangement links TRBV28 to TRBJ1-3, with 7 nucleotides matching TRBD1. V gave up 5 bases and J gave up 0 bases; unmatched junction bases: 16. From germline, CDR1 is MDHEN and CDR2 SYDVKM. CDR3 size: 19 residues. The CDR3 spells CASSTHGGQAELSGNTIYF. The CDR3 nucleotides read TGTGCCAGCAGTACACATGGCGGACAGGCCGAACTCTCTGGAAACACCATATATTTT. Supplemented by reference TRBV28 and TRBJ1-3, the full variable domain reads DVKVTQSSRYLVKRTGEKVFLECVQDMDHENMFWYRQDPGLGLRLIYFSYDVKMKEKGDIPEGYSVSREKKERFSLILESASTNQTSMYLCASSTHGGQAELSGNTIYFGEGSWLTVV.

The chain carries TRBV2 and TRBJ2-7, with TRBD2 matching 12 bases. Germline V lookup: CDR1 SNHLY, CDR2 FYNNEI. This CDR3 is 14 amino acids long. After removal of 6 bases from V and 6 bases from J, the junction contained 6 bases not matched to a gene. CDR3 sequence (DNA): TGTGCCAGCAGACAGACTAGCGGGAGTGGCGAGCAGTACTTC. This codes for CASRQTSGSGEQYF.

This clone was found a few times. V gene TRBV9 combines with J gene TRBJ2-2; the match to TRBD1 covers 7 bases. J was trimmed by 8 bases and V by 4 bases; bases with no gene match: 14. This CDR3 region has 16 residues. CDR1 and CDR2 (germline): SGDLS, YYNGEE. The CDR3 reads CASSTRQGPGVGELFF. CDR3 DNA: TGTGCCAGCAGCACGCGACAGGGCCCCGGCGTGGGGGAGCTGTTTTTT.

This chain uses TRBV6-5 with TRBJ2-1, with TRBD2 identical over 10 bases. CDR1 is MNHEY and CDR2 is SVGAGI in the germline V gene. V dropped 2 bases and J dropped 4; count of bases not matched to a gene: 2. The CDR3 has 15 amino acids. The CDR3 spells CASSYQGLAYNEQFF. DNA for the CDR3: TGTGCCAGCAGTTACCAGGGACTAGCGTACAATGAGCAGTTCTTC.

The CDR3 nucleotides are TGTGCCAGCAGCGGGGGGGCCTCAACTAACTATGGCTACACCTTC. Amino acids: CASSGGASTNYGYTF. This rearrangement joins TRBV5-5 to TRBJ1-2, with D perhaps TRBD1 (6 bases). Germline-derived CDR1 and CDR2 are SGHKS and YYEKEE (reference sequence). The CDR3 contains 15 residues. V was trimmed by 4 bases and J by 0 bases, leaving 13 bases between them.

This clone occurred once. This rearrangement joins TRBV14 to TRBJ1-4; D might be TRBD1 (5 bases). V gave up 0 bases and J gave up 8 bases, with 13 bases separating them. The V gene's germline CDR1 is SGHDN and CDR2 FVKESK. The CDR3 is made up of 15 amino acids. Here the CDR3 reads CASSQDIAGLEKLFF. The CDR3 DNA reads as TGTGCCAGCAGCCAAGATATCGCAGGGCTAGAAAAACTGTTTTTT.

The gene calls are TRBV10-1 and TRBJ2-1, with a tentative D call TRBD1 (6 bases). V was shortened by 6 bases and J by 6 bases, with 9 bases between the two germline ends. Germline CDR1 and CDR2: WNHNN and SYGVQD (reference sequence). The CDR3 loop spans 12 amino acids. The DNA of the CDR3 is TGCGCCAGCAGACAGGGAAGCAATGAGCAGTTCTTC. This sequence encodes CASRQGSNEQFF.

The CDR3 nucleotides are TGCGCCAGCAGCTCAGGGACCGGGGAGCTGTTTTTT. This encodes CASSSGTGELFF. The V and J genes are TRBV5-1 and TRBJ2-2; D is possibly TRBD1 (5 bases). The germline CDR1 and CDR2 sequences are SGHRS and YFSETQ. Trimming shortened V by 3 bases and J by 5 bases, and 5 bases separated the two germline ends. CDR3 size: 12 residues.

The rearrangement links TRBV7-2 to TRBJ2-5, with TRBD2 as a possible D gene (6 bases). The CDR3 is made up of 16 amino acids. Germline CDR1 is SGHTA and CDR2 is FQGNSA. Trimming took 6 bases from V and 2 from J, leaving 19 bases between them. This CDR3 reads CASSYYSWRGQETQYF. The CDR3 DNA sequence: TGTGCCAGCAGTTACTACTCCTGGAGGGGACAAGAGACCCAGTACTTC.

This sequence joins TRBV29-1 and TRBJ2-7; 7 positions agree with TRBD1. Germline assignment: CDR1 SQVTM and CDR2 ANQGSEA. CDR3 length equals 12 residues. Trimming at V came to 6 bases and at J to 4 bases, leaving 6 bases not matched to a gene. CDR3 sequence (DNA): TGCAGCGTCCGCCGGGACAGATACGAGCAGTACTTC. As protein: CSVRRDRYEQYF.

The chain joins TRBV5-1 to TRBJ2-3, with 7 bases identical to TRBD2. Trimming cost V 1 base and J 4 bases; bases outside gene matches: 9. The CDR3 sequence is 16 residues long. The germline CDR1 and CDR2 sequences are SGHRS and YFSETQ. In DNA form, the CDR3 reads TGCGCCAGCAGCTTGCATACGCGGGAGCCCGCAGATACGCAGTATTTT. Protein: CASSLHTREPADTQYF.

The J gene is TRBJ2-2, the V gene TRBV6-5; the match to TRBD1 covers 7 bases. This CDR3 has 13 amino acids. Germline V lookup: CDR1 MNHEY, CDR2 SVGAGI. Losses at the gene ends were 6 bases for V and 4 bases for J; bases not matched to a gene: 2. CDR3 loop: CASRRDSTGELFF. The DNA of the CDR3 is TGTGCCAGCAGAAGGGACAGCACCGGGGAGCTGTTTTTT.

This sequence joins TRBV30 and TRBJ1-2, with D hard to call. CDR3 length equals 10 residues. In germline, CDR1 is GTSNPN, CDR2 SVGIG (reference sequence). The CDR3: CVSWLYGYTF. CDR3 nucleotide sequence: TGTGTCTCCTGGCTCTATGGCTACACCTTC.

The chain has TRBV7-8 and TRBJ2-7; a possible D gene is TRBD2 (5 bases). Germline assignment: CDR1 SGHVS and CDR2 FQNEAQ. Trimming took 1 base from V and 4 from J, leaving 14 bases between them. This CDR3 comprises 15 residues. The CDR3: CASSLGRGPNYEQYF. In nucleotides, the CDR3 is TGTGCCAGCAGCTTAGGTCGAGGGCCCAATTACGAGCAGTACTTC.

The V gene is TRBV18, the J gene TRBJ1-1; 7 bases fit TRBD1. V dropped 2 bases and J dropped 0; count of bases not matched to a gene: 6. Germline lookup yields CDR1 KGHSH and CDR2 LQKENI. This CDR3 has 16 amino acids. CDR3 loop: CASSPSGQYMNTEAFF. CDR3 nucleotides: TGTGCCAGCTCACCATCGGGACAGTACATGAACACTGAAGCTTTCTTT.

The rearrangement uses TRBV29-1 and TRBJ2-7; TRBD1 might be the D (5 bases). V lost 7 bases to trimming and J lost 5 bases, with 15 bases between them. Looked up from germline, CDR1 is SQVTM and CDR2 is ANQGSEA. This CDR3 contains 12 residues. The CDR3 region is CSALQVGHEQYF. As DNA, the CDR3 is TGCAGCGCCCTACAGGTGGGGCACGAGCAGTACTTC.